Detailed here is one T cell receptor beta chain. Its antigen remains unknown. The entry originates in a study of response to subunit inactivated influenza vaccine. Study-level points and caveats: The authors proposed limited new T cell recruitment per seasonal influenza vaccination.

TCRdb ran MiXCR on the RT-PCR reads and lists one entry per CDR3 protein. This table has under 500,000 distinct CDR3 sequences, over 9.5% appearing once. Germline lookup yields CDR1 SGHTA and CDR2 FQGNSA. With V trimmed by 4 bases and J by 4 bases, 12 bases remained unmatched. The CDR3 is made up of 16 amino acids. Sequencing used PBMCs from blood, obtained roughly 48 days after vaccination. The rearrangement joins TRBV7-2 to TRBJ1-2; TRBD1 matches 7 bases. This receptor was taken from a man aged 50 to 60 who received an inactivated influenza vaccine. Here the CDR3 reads CASSSTGLLVSYGYTF. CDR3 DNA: TGTGCCAGCAGCTCGACAGGGTTGTTAGTCAGCTATGGCTACACCTTC.